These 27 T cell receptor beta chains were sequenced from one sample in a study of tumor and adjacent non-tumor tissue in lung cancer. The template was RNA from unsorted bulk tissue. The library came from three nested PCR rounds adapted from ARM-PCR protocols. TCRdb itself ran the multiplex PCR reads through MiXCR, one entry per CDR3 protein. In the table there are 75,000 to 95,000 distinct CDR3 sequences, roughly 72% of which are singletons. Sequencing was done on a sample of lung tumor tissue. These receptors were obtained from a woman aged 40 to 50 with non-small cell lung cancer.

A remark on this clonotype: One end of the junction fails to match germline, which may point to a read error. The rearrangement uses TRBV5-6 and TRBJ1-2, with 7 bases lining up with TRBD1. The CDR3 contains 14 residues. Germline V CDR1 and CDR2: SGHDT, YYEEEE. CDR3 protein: CARSWTGPNYGYTF. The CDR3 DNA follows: TGTGCCAGGAGCTGGACAGGTCCTAACTATGGTTACACCTTC.

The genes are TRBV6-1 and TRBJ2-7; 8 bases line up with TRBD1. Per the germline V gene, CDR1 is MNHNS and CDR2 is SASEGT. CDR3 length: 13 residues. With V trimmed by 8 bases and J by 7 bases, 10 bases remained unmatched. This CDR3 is CASWRTGSYEQYF. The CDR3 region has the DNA TGTGCCAGCTGGCGGACAGGGTCTTATGAGCAGTACTTC.

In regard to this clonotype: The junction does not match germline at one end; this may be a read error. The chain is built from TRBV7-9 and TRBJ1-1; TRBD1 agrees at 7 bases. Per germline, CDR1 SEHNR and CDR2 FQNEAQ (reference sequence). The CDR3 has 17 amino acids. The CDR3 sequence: CASSFARPGGLNTEALF. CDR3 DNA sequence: TGTGCCAGCAGCTTCGCCAGACCAGGGGGGCTCAATACTGAAGCTTTATTC.

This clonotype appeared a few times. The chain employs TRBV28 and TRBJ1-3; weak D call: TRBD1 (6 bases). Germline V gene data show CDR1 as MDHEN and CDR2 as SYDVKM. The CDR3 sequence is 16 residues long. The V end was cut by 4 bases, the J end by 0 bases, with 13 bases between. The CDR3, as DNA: TGTGCCAGCAGTTCTATCGGACAGAGCTCTGGAAACACCATATATTTT. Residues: CASSSIGQSSGNTIYF.

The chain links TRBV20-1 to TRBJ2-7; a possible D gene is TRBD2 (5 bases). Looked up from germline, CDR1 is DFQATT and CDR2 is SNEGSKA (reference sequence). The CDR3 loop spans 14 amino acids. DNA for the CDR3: TGCAGTGCTAGGCAGACTGGGAGCTCCTACGAGCAGAACGTC. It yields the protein CSARQTGSSYEQNV.

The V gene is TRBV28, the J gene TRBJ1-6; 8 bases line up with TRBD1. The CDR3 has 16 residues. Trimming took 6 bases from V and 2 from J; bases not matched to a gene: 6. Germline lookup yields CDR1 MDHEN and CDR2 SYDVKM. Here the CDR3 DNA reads TGTGCCAGCAGCCAAACCAGGGGGCCCTATAATTCACCCCTCCACTTT. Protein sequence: CASSQTRGPYNSPLHF.

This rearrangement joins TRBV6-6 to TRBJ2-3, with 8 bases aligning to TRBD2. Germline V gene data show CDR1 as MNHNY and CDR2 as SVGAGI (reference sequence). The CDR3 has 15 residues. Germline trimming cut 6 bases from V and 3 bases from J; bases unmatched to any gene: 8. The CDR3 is CASRPRGAATDTQYF. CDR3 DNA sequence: TGTGCCAGCAGACCGCGGGGGGCCGCTACAGATACGCAGTATTTT.

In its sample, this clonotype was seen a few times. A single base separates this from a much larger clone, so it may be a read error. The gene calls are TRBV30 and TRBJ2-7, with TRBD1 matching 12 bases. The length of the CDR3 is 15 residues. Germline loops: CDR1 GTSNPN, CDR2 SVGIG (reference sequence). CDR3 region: CAWSVGTGGQSEQCF. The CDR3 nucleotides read TGTGCCTGGAGTGTGGGGACAGGGGGCCAGAGCGAGCAGTGCTTC.

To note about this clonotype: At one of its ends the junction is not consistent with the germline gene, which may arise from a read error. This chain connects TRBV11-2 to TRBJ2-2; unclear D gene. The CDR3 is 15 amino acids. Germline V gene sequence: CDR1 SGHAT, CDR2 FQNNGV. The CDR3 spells CASSFEKMGTRELFF. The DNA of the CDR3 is TGTGCCAGCAGCTTTGAGAAGATGGGCACCAGGGAGCTGTTTTTT.

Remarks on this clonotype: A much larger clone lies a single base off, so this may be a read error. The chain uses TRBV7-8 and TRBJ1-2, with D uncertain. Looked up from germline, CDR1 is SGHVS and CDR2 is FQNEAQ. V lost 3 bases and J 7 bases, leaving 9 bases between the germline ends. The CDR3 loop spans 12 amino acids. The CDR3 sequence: CASSFRTFGYTF. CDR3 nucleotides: TGTGCCAGCAGCTTCAGAACGTTTGGCTACACCTTC.

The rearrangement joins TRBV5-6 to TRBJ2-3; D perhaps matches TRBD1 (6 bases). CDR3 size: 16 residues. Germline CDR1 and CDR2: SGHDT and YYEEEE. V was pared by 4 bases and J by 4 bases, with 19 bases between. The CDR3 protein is CASSEPVTGEADTQYF. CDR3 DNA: TGTGCCAGCAGCGAACCCGTGACAGGCGAGGCAGATACGCAGTATTTT. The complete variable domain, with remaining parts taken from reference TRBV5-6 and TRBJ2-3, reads DAGVTQSPTHLIKTRGQQVTLRCSPKSGHDTVSWYQQALGQGPQFIFQYYEEEERQRGNFPDRFSGHQFPNYSSELNVNALLLGDSALYLCASSEPVTGEADTQYFGPGTRLTVL.

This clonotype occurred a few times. The CDR3 loop is CASRTGQGGTYDQYV. The CDR3 DNA sequence: TGCGCCAGCAGGACCGGACAGGGGGGGACCTACGACCAGTACGTC. The gene calls are TRBV10-2 and TRBJ2-7, with 10 bases aligning to TRBD1. CDR3 length equals 15 residues. Germline V gene sequence: CDR1 WSHSY, CDR2 SAAADI.

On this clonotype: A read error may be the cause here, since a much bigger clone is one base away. The CDR3 region is CASSPGQSRDPTKQETQYF. In nucleotides, the CDR3 is TGTGCCAGCAGTCCAGGGCAGAGCAGGGACCCGACTAAGCAAGAGACCCAGTACTTC. This rearrangement joins TRBV12-3 or TRBV12-4 to TRBJ2-5; D tentatively fits TRBD1 or TRBD2 (5 bases each). The V gene lost 5 bases and the J gene lost 2 bases, with 27 bases spanning the gap. This CDR3 is 19 amino acids long.

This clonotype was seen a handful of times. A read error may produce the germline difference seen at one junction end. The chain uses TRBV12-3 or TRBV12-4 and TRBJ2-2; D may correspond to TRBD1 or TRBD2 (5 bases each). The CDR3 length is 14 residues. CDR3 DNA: TGTGCCAGCAGAGAACAGGAGGCTACCGGGGAGCTGTATTTT. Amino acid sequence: CASREQEATGELYF.

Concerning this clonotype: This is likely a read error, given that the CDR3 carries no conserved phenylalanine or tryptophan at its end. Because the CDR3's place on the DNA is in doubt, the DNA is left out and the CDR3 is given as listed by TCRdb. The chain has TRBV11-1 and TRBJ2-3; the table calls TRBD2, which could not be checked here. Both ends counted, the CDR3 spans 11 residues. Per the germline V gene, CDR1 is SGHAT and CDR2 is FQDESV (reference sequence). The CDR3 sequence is CASSCLSGHYL.

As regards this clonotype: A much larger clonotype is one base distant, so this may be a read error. CDR3 sequence: CATQLRTDTGAFF. CDR3 DNA sequence: TGTGCCACCCAGTTGAGGACGGACACTGGAGCTTTCTTT. The chain employs TRBV10-3 and TRBJ1-1, with TRBD1 as a possible D gene (5 bases). Germline values: CDR1 ENHRY, CDR2 SYGVKD. The CDR3 has 13 amino acids.

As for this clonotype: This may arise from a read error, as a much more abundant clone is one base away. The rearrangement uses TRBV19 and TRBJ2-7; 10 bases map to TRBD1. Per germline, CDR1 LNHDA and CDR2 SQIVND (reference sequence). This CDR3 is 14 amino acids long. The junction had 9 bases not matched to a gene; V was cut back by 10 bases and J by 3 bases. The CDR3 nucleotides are TGTGCCACCCAAGGGACAGGGGCCATCTACGAGCAGTACTTC. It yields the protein CATQGTGAIYEQYF.

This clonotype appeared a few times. The chain's CDR3 is CSARDWREAQETQYF. CDR3 DNA: TGCAGTGCTAGAGATTGGCGGGAGGCCCAAGAGACCCAGTACTTC. V gene TRBV20-1 combines with J gene TRBJ2-5; 8 bases line up with TRBD2. V lost 0 bases, J lost 1 base, and 4 bases stayed unmatched. There are 15 residues in the CDR3. Germline V CDR1 and CDR2: DFQATT, SNEGSKA (reference sequence).

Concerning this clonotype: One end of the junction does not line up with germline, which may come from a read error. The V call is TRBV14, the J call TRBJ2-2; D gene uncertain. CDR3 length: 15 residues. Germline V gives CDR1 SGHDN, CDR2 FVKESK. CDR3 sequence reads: CASSQGYQTRGELFF. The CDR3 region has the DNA TGCGCCAGCAGCCAAGGCTACCAGACAAGAGGGGAGCTGTTTTTT.

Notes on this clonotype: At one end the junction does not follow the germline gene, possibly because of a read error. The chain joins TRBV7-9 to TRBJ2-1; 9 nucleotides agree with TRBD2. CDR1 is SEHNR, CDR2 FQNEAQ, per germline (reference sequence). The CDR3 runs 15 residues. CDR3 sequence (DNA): TGTGCCAGCAGTCATAGCGGGAGCTCCTACAATGAGCAGCTCTTC. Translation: CASSHSGSSYNEQLF.

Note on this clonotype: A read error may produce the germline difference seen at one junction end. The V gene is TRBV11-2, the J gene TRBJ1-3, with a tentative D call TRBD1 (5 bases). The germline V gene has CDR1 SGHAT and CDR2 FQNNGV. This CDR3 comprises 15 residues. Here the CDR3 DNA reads TGTGCCGGCAGCGGACAAGGTATATCCGGAAACACCATATATTTT. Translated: CAGSGQGISGNTIYF.

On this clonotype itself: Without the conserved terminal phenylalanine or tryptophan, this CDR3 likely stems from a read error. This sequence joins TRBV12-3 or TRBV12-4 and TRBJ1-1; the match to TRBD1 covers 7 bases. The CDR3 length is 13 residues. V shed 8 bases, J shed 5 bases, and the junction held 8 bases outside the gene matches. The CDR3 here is CASCTSTGTEAFL. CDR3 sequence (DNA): TGTGCCAGCTGTACCTCGACAGGGACTGAAGCTTTCCTT.

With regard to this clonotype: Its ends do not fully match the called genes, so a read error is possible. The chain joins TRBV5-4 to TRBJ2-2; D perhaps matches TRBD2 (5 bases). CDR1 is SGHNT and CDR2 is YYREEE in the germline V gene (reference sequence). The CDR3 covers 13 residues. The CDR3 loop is CASSPDEAGELFF. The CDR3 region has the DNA TGTGCCAGCAGCCCTGACGAAGCCGGGGAGCTCTTTTTT. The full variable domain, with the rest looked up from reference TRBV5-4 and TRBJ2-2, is ETGVTQSPTHLIKTRGQQVTLRCSSQSGHNTVSWYQQALGQGPQFIFQYYREEENGRGNFPPRFSGLQFPNYSSELNVNALELDDSALYLCASSPDEAGELFFGEGSRLTVL.

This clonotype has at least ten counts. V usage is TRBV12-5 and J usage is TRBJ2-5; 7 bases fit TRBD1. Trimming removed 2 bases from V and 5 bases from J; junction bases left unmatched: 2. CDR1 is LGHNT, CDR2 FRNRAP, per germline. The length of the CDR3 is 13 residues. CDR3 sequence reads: CASGLTGAETQYF. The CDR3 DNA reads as TGTGCTAGTGGTTTGACAGGGGCGGAGACCCAGTACTTC.

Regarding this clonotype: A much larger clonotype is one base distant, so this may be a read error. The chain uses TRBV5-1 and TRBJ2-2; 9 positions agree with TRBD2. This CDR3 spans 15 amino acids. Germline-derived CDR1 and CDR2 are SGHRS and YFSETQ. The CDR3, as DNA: TGCACCAGCAGCTTGGCGGGAGGGGGCACCGGGGAGCTGTTTTTT. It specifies CTSSLAGGGTGELFF.

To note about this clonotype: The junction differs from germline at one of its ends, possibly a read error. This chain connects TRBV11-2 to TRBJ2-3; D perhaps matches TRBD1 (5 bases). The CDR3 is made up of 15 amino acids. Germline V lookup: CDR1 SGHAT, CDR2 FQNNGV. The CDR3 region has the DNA TGTAGCAGCAGCCAAGTGGACAAGAAGAAAGATACGCAATATTTT. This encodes CSSSQVDKKKDTQYF.

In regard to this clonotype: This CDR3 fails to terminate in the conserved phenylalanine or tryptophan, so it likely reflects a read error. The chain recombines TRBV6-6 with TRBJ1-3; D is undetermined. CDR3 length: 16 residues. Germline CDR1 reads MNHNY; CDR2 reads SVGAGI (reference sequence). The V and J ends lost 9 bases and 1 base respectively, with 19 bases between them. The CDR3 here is CASSPRQGRSGNTIYS. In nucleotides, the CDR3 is TGTGCCAGTAGTCCCCGACAAGGTCGGTCTGGAAACACCATATATTCT.